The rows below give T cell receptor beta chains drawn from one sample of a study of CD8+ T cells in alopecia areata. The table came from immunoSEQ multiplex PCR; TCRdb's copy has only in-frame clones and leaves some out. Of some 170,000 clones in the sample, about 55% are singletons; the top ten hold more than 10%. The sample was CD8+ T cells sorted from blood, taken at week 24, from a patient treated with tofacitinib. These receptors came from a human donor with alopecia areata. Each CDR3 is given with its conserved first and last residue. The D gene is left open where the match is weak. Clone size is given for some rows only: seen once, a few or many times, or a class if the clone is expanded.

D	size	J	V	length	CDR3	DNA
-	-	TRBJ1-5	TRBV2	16	CASSYKGSVGNQPQHF	TGTGCCAGCAGTTATAAGGGGTCGGTGGGCAATCAGCCCCAGCATTTT
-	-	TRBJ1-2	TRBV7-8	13	CASSRDGNDGYTF	TGTGCCAGCAGCAGGGACGGAAATGATGGCTACACCTTC
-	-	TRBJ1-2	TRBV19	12	CASSIPRAGYTF	TGTGCCAGTAGTATACCCAGGGCTGGCTACACCTTC
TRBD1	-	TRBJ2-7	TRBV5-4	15	CASSPGQGGGYEQYF	TGTGCCAGCAGCCCAGGACAGGGTGGTGGATACGAGCAGTACTTC
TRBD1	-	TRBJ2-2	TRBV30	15	CAWMGTGSDTGELFF	TGTGCCTGGATGGGGACAGGGTCGGACACCGGGGAGCTGTTTTTT
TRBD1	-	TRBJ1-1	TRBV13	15	CASSPLGQGHTEAFF	TGTGCCAGCAGCCCTCTGGGACAGGGACACACTGAAGCTTTCTTT
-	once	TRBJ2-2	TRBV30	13	CAWRKDSTGELFF	TGTGCCTGGAGAAAAGACAGCACCGGGGAGCTGTTTTTT
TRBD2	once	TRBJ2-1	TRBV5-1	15	CASSLSGGLYNEQFF	TGCGCCAGCAGCCTCAGCGGGGGACTATACAATGAGCAGTTCTTC
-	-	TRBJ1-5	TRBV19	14	CASKPGVSNQPQHF	TGTGCCAGTAAGCCAGGGGTTAGCAATCAGCCCCAGCATTTT
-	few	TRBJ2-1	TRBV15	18	CATSRGRREEGSSVEQFF	TGTGCCACCAGCAGAGGACGGAGGGAAGAGGGCTCATCGGTTGAGCAGTTCTTC
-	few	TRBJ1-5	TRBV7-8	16	CASSAVEIFSNQPQHF	TGTGCCAGCAGCGCGGTAGAAATATTTAGCAATCAGCCCCAGCATTTT
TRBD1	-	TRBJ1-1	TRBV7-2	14	CASSLGQGNTEAFF	TGTGCCAGCAGCTTAGGACAGGGGAACACTGAAGCTTTCTTT
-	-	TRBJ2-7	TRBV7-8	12	CASSPGLYEQYF	TGTGCCAGCAGCCCAGGGCTTTACGAGCAGTACTTC
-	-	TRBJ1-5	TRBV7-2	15	CASSLDFVVGQPQHF	TGTGCCAGCAGCTTAGATTTCGTCGTTGGCCAGCCCCAGCATTTT
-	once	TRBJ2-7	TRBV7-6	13	CASSLSEGSEQYF	TGTGCCAGCAGCTTATCAGAGGGGTCAGAGCAGTACTTC
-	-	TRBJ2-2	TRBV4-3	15	CASSQGGTSSGELFF	TGCGCCAGCAGCCAGGGAGGTACTAGTTCCGGGGAGCTGTTTTTT
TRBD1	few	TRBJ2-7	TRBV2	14	CASSAGDRVNEQYF	TGTGCCAGCAGTGCAGGGGACAGGGTTAACGAGCAGTACTTC
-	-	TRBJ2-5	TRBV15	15	CATSRGRGLQETQYF	TGTGCCACCAGCAGAGGCAGGGGCCTCCAAGAGACCCAGTACTTC
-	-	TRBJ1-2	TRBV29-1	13	CSVVGGREYGYTF	TGCAGCGTTGTTGGGGGGCGCGAATATGGCTACACCTTC
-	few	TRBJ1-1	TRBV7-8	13	CASSLDLNTEAFF	TGTGCCAGCAGCTTAGACCTTAACACTGAAGCTTTCTTT
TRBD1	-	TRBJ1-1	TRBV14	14	CASRGQGVNTEAFF	TGTGCCAGCAGGGGACAGGGAGTGAACACTGAAGCTTTCTTT
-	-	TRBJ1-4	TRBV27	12	CASSEGDEKLFF	TGTGCCAGCAGCGAAGGGGATGAAAAACTGTTTTTT
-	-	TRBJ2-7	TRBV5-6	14	CASSLGRGIHEQYF	TGTGCCAGCAGCTTGGGTAGGGGGATCCACGAGCAGTACTTC
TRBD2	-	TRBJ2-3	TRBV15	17	CATRPGLAGGHRDTQYF	TGTGCCACCAGACCAGGACTAGCGGGGGGGCATAGAGATACGCAGTATTTT
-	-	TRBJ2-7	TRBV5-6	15	CASSLAATEIYEQYF	TGTGCCAGCAGCTTGGCCGCGACGGAGATCTACGAGCAGTACTTC
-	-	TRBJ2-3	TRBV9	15	CASSVVDRSTDTQYF	TGTGCCAGCAGCGTAGTGGATCGAAGCACAGATACGCAGTATTTT
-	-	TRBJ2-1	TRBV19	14	CASQQGVYSNEQFF	TGTGCCAGTCAACAGGGAGTTTATAGTAATGAGCAGTTCTTC
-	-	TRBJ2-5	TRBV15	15	CATSRDMGSQETQYF	TGTGCCACCAGCAGAGATATGGGGAGCCAAGAGACCCAGTACTTC
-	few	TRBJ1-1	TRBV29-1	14	CSTQFGPKDTEAFF	TGCAGCACGCAATTCGGTCCTAAGGACACTGAAGCTTTCTTT
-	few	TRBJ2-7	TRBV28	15	CASSSTDDFGYEQYF	TGTGCCAGCAGTTCGACGGACGACTTCGGCTACGAGCAGTACTTC
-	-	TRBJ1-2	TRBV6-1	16	CASSEVAGWEGYGYTF	TGTGCCAGCAGTGAGGTTGCCGGCTGGGAGGGCTACGGCTACACCTTC
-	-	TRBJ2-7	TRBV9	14	CASSGKSGVSEQYF	TGTGCCAGCAGCGGAAAATCAGGGGTTAGCGAGCAGTACTTC
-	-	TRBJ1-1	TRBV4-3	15	CASSQDVSGDTEAFF	TGCGCCAGCAGCCAAGATGTTTCGGGGGACACTGAAGCTTTCTTT
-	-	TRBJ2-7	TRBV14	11	CASSHSYEQYF	TGTGCCAGCAGCCATAGCTACGAGCAGTACTTC
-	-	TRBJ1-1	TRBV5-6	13	CASSPGSFTEAFF	TGTGCCAGCAGCCCGGGCAGTTTTACTGAAGCTTTCTTT
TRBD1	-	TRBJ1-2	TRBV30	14	CAWSVGEGAYGYTF	TGTGCCTGGAGTGTCGGGGAGGGGGCGTATGGCTACACCTTC
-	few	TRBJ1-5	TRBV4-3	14	CASSQDRGGQPQHF	TGCGCCAGCAGCCAAGATCGAGGGGGTCAGCCCCAGCATTTT
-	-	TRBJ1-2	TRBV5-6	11	CASSLSHGYTF	TGTGCCAGCAGCTTGTCTCATGGCTACACCTTC
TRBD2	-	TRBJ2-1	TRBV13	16	CASRPPLGTSDNEQFF	TGTGCCAGCCGCCCTCCCCTCGGAACTAGCGACAATGAGCAGTTCTTC
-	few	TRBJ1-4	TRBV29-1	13	CSVAGAVNEKLFF	TGCAGCGTTGCAGGGGCGGTTAATGAAAAACTGTTTTTT
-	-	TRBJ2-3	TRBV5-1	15	CASSLGIGDTDTQYF	TGCGCCAGCAGCTTGGGAATTGGGGACACAGATACGCAGTATTTT
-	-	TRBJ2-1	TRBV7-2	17	CASSLASSVSSYNEQFF	TGTGCCAGCAGCCTAGCCTCTAGCGTGAGCTCCTACAATGAGCAGTTCTTC
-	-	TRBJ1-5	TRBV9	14	CASSAGYSNQPQHF	TGTGCCAGCAGCGCAGGTTATAGCAATCAGCCCCAGCATTTT
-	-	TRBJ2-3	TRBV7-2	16	CASSILRSRATDTQYF	TGTGCCAGCAGCATTCTGAGGTCCCGTGCCACAGATACGCAGTATTTT
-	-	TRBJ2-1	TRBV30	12	CAWSTGYNEQFF	TGTGCCTGGAGCACAGGGTACAATGAGCAGTTCTTC
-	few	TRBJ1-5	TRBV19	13	CASSSSSNQPQHF	TGTGCCAGTAGTTCATCTAGCAATCAGCCCCAGCATTTT
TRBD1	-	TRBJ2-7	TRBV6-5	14	CASSYSDRGYEQYF	TGTGCCAGCAGTTACTCGGACAGGGGATACGAGCAGTACTTC
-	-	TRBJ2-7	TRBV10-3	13	CAIMTGNSYEQYF	TGTGCCATCATGACGGGGAACTCCTACGAGCAGTACTTC
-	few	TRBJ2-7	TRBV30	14	CAWSDPDGTYEQYF	TGTGCCTGGAGTGATCCAGACGGGACCTACGAGCAGTACTTC
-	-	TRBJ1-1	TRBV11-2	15	CASSTRTEMNTEAFF	TGTGCCAGCAGCACCAGGACAGAAATGAACACTGAAGCTTTCTTT
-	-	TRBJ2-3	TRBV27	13	CASSFIRTDTQYF	TGTGCCAGCAGTTTTATCCGGACCGATACGCAGTATTTT
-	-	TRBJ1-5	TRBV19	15	CASSMSTAGNQPQHF	TGTGCCAGTAGTATGTCCACGGCCGGCAATCAGCCCCAGCATTTT
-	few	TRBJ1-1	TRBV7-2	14	CASSLRGWRTEAFF	TGTGCCAGCAGCTTGCGCGGGTGGCGGACTGAAGCTTTCTTT
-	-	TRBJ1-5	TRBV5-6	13	CASSMDGGQPQHF	TGTGCCAGCAGCATGGATGGGGGTCAGCCCCAGCATTTT
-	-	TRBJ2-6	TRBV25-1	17	CASSESEVHSGANVLTF	TGTGCCAGCAGTGAATCGGAGGTGCACTCTGGGGCCAACGTCCTGACTTTC